This T cell receptor (beta chain) was sequenced in a study of cytomegalovirus exposure and HLA in healthy donors. Libraries were prepared by immunoSEQ multiplex PCR; TCRdb keeps only in-frame clonotypes and omits some of them. In the table there are fewer than 200,000 clones, 75% to 90% of which are singletons. Germline lookup yields CDR1 MDHEN and CDR2 SYDVKM. V lost 7 bases and J lost 5; bases outside the gene matches: 11. CDR3 length: 16 residues. V usage is TRBV28 and J usage is TRBJ2-2; TRBD1 matches 9 bases. Sequenced: PBMCs. The receptor comes from a man aged 18 to 30 in good health and CMV-seropositive. In DNA, the CDR3 is TGTGCCAGCACCATAGGGACAGGGCCCGTAACCGGGGAGCTGTTTTTT. Protein: CASTIGTGPVTGELFF.